This note documents a single T cell receptor beta chain sequence. The antigen is unknown. Germline V CDR1 and CDR2: SGHRS, YFSETQ. The CDR3 runs to 19 residues. The V and J ends lost 2 bases and 0 bases, in that order; junction bases with no gene match: 16. These data are taken from a study of T cell responses to AZD1222 COVID-19 vaccine. General study findings and limits: Vaccine-associated CD4 TCRs ranged over spike, dominating at 160-218 and 743-854. When two AZD1222 doses had been given, Spike-specific TCR breadth and depth rose.

Libraries were prepared by immunoSEQ multiplex PCR; TCRdb keeps only in-frame clonotypes and omits some of them. The table includes under 130,000 clones, 88% detected once. Specimen: peripheral blood, collected on day 0 of AZD1222 vaccination. The sequence was collected from an adult in good health. The rearrangement links TRBV5-1 to TRBJ2-7; 8 bases match TRBD1. The CDR3 DNA sequence: TGCGCCAGCAGCTTCTCTTTCAGACAGGGGCAAACCTTCTCCTACGAGCAGTACTTC. Its protein is CASSFSFRQGQTFSYEQYF.